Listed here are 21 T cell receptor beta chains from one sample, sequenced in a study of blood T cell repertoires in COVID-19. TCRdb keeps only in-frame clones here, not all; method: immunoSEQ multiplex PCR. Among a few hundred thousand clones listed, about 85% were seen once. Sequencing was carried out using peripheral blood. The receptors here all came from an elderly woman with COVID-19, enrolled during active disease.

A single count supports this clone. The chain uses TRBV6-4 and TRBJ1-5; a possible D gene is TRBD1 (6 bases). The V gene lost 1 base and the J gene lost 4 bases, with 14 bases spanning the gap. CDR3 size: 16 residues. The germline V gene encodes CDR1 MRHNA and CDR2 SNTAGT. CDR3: CASSDWGGTQNQPQHF. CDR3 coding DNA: TGTGCCAGCAGTGACTGGGGGGGCACACAGAATCAGCCCCAGCATTTT.

The CDR3 sequence is CASSLFTENQPQHF. The DNA of the CDR3 is TGTGCCAGCAGTTTATTTACTGAGAATCAGCCCCAGCATTTT. The chain has TRBV28 and TRBJ1-5; no reliable D call. There are 14 residues in the CDR3. Deletions cut 1 base from V and 4 bases from J, with 8 bases between. From germline, CDR1 is MDHEN and CDR2 SYDVKM.

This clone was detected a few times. The CDR3 reads CASSLASGVPGYEQYF. DNA for the CDR3: TGCGCCAGCAGCTTGGCCTCGGGGGTCCCGGGTTACGAGCAGTACTTC. The rearrangement uses TRBV5-1 and TRBJ2-7; weak D call: TRBD2 (6 bases). V was clipped by 0 bases and J by 4 bases, with 17 bases between them. The CDR3 extends over 16 amino acids. Germline V gene lookup returns CDR1 SGHRS and CDR2 YFSETQ.

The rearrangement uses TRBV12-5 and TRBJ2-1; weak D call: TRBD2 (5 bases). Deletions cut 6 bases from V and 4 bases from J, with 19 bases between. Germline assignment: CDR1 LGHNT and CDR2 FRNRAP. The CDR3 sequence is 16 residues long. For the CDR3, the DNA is TGTGCTAGTGGCTCCGGACGGGGATCGGTTTACAATGAGCAGTTCTTC. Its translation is CASGSGRGSVYNEQFF.

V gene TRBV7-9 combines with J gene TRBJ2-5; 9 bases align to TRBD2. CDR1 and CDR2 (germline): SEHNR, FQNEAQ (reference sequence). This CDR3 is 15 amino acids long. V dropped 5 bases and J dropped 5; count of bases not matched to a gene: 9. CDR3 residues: CASSPGGGAHETQYF. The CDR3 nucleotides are TGTGCCAGCAGCCCCGGCGGGGGGGCTCACGAGACCCAGTACTTC.

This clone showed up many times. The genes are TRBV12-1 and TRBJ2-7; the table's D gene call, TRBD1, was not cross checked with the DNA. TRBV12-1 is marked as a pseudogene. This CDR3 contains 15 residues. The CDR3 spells CASFRRRRGRYEQYV. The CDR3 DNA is TGTGCCAGCTTTCGTCGTCGGAGGGGGCGTTACGAGCAGTACGTC.

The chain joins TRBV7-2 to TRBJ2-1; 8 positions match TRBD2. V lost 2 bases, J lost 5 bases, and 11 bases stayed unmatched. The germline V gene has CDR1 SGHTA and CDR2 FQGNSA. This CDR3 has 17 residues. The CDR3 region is CASSLSTASGYNNEQFF. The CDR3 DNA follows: TGTGCCAGCAGCTTAAGCACGGCTAGCGGGTATAACAATGAGCAGTTCTTC.

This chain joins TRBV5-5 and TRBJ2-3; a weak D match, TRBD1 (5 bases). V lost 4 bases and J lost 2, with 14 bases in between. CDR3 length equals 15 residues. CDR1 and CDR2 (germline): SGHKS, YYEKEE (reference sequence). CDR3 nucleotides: TGTGCCAGCAGCCAGCCCAGACAGTCCACAGATACGCAGTATTTT. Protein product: CASSQPRQSTDTQYF.

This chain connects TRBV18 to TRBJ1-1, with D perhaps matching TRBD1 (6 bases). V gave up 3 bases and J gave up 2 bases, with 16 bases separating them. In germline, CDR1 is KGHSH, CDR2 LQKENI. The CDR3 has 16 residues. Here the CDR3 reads CASSPNQAGANTEAFF. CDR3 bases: TGTGCCAGCTCACCCAACCAGGCGGGGGCCAACACTGAAGCTTTCTTT.

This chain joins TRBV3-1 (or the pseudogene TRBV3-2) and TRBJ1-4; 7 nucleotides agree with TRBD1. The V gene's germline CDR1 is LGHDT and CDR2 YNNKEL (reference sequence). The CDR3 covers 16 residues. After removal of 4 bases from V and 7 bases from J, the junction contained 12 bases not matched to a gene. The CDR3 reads CASSPPPPGQFEKLFF. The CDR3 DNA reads TGTGCCAGCAGCCCCCCTCCCCCGGGACAGTTTGAAAAACTGTTTTTT.

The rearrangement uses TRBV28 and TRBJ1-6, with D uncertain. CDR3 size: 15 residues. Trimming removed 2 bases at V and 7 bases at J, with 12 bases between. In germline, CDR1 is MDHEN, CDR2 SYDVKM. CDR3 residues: CASSLDGSENSPLHF. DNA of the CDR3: TGTGCCAGCAGTTTAGACGGGAGCGAAAATTCACCCCTCCACTTT.

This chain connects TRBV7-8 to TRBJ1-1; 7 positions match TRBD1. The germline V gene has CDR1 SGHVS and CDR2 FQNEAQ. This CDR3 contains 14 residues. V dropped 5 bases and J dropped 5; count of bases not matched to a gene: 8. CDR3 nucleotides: TGTGCCAGCAGCCAAAGACAGGGCGGAACTGAAGCTTTCTTT. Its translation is CASSQRQGGTEAFF. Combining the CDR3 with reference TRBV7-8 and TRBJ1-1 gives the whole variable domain GAGVSQSPRYKVAKRGQDVALRCDPISGHVSLFWYQQALGQGPEFLTYFQNEAQLDKSGLPSDRFFAERPEGSVSTLKIQRTQQEDSAVYLCASSQRQGGTEAFFGQGTRLTVV.

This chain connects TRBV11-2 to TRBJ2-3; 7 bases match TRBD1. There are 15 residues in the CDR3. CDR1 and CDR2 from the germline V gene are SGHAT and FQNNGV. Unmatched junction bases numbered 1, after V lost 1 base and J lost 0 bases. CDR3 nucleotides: TGTGCCAGCAGCTTAGGGGACAGAAGCACAGATACGCAGTATTTT. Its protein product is CASSLGDRSTDTQYF.

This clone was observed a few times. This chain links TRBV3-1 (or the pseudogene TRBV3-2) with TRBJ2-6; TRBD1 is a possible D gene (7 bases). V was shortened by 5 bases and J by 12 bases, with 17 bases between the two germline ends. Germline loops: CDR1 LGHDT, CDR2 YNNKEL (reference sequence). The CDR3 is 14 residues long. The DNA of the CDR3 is TGTGCCAGCAGCTCATACAGGGGAGGTGCCGTCCTGACTTTC. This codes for CASSSYRGGAVLTF.

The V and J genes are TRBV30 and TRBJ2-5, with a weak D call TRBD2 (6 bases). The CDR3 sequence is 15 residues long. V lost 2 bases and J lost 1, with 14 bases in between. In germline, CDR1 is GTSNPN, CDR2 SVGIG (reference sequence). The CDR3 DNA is TGTGCCTGGAGTCCCAGCGGGTACTCCCAAGAGACCCAGTACTTC. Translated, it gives CAWSPSGYSQETQYF.

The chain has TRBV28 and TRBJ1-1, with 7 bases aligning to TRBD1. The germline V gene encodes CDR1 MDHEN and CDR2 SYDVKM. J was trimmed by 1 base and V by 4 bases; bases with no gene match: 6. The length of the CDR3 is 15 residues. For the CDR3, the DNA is TGTGCCAGCAGTTCAACAGGGGACAAGAACACTGAAGCTTTCTTT. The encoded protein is CASSSTGDKNTEAFF.

The CDR3 sequence: CASSKVRGRPETQYF. The CDR3 coding sequence is TGTGCCAGTAGTAAAGTAAGGGGGCGCCCAGAGACCCAGTACTTC. V usage is TRBV19 and J usage is TRBJ2-5; 7 nucleotides agree with TRBD1. The CDR3 runs to 15 residues. Germline-derived CDR1 and CDR2 are LNHDA and SQIVND (reference sequence). V was clipped by 4 bases and J by 4 bases; unmatched bases: 9.

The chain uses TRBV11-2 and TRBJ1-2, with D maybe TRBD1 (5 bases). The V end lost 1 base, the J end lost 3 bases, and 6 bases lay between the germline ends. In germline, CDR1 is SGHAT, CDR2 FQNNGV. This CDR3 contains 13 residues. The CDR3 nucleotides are TGTGCCAGCAGCTTAGGCAGGGACTATGGCTACACCTTC. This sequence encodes CASSLGRDYGYTF.

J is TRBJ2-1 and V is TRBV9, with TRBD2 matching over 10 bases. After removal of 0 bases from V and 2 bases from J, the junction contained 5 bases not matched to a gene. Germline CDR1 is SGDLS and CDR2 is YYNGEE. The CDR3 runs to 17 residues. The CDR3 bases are TGTGCCAGCAGCGTAGAGGCTAGCGGGGGCCCCTACAATGAGCAGTTCTTC. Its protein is CASSVEASGGPYNEQFF. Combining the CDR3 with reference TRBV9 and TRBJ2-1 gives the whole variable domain DSGVTQTPKHLITATGQRVTLRCSPRSGDLSVYWYQQSLDQGLQFLIQYYNGEERAKGNILERFSAQQFPDLHSELNLSSLELGDSALYFCASSVEASGGPYNEQFFGPGTRLTVL.

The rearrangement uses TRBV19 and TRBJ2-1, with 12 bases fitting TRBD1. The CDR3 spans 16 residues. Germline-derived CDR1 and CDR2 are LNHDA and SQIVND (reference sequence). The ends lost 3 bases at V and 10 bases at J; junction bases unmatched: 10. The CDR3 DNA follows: TGTGCCAGTAGTATCGGAGGGACAGGGGGCAAAGAGGAGCAGTTCTTC. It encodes CASSIGGTGGKEEQFF.

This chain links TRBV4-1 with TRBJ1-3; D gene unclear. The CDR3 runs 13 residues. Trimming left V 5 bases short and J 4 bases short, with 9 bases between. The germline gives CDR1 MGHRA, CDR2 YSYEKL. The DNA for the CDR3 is TGCGCCAGCAGCTCACGAGCCGGAAACACCATATATTTT. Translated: CASSSRAGNTIYF.